The next 10 T cell receptor beta chains were all read from a single sample in a study of PD-1 blockade in classical Hodgkin lymphoma. Profiling relied on immunoSEQ multiplex PCR, and the TCRdb table lists in-frame clones only, not all of them. This table has about 75,000 clones, under 95% appearing once. Every single patient, without exception, relapsed after autologous stem cell transplantation, and brentuximab vedotin exposure varied. The specimen comprised peripheral blood mononuclear cells (PBMCs), sampled at baseline. Source of these receptors: a human donor with classical Hodgkin lymphoma.

V usage is TRBV30 and J usage is TRBJ1-1, with a tentative D call TRBD1 (5 bases). Germline-derived CDR1 and CDR2 are GTSNPN and SVGIG (reference sequence). With 1 base removed from V and 0 bases from J, the gap between germline ends came to 12 bases. CDR3 length equals 15 residues. In DNA, the CDR3 is TGTGCCTGGAGTGGTCCGGGACGGGTGAACACTGAAGCTTTCTTT. The encoded protein is CAWSGPGRVNTEAFF.

The V gene is TRBV4-2, the J gene TRBJ1-2, with D possibly TRBD1 on 5 matching bases. From germline, CDR1 is LGHNA and CDR2 YNFKEQ. CDR3 size: 16 residues. Deletions cut 0 bases from V and 4 bases from J, with 15 bases between. The CDR3 DNA reads TGTGCCAGCAGCCAAGATCTTACGACAGATGCCTATGGCTACACCTTC. Translating gives CASSQDLTTDAYGYTF.

The J gene is TRBJ2-7, the V gene TRBV7-9; D may correspond to TRBD1 or TRBD2 (5 bases each). The CDR3 consists of 14 residues. The germline V and J ends were trimmed by 5 bases and 2 bases, with 13 bases remaining between them. Germline V gene sequence: CDR1 SEHNR, CDR2 FQNEAQ (reference sequence). DNA of the CDR3: TGTGCCAGCAGCCCTTCCGAGGGACCCTACGAGCAGTACTTC. It yields the protein CASSPSEGPYEQYF.

This chain joins TRBV15 and TRBJ2-3; D is possibly TRBD1 or TRBD2 (6 bases each). V lost 1 base and J 2 bases, leaving 13 bases between the germline ends. The CDR3 sequence is 16 residues long. The germline V gene has CDR1 LNHNV and CDR2 YYDKDF (reference sequence). This CDR3 reads CATSRVQGGDTDTQYF. The CDR3 nucleotides are TGTGCCACCAGCAGAGTACAGGGCGGGGACACAGATACGCAGTATTTT.

The chain is built from TRBV9 and TRBJ1-2; D possibly corresponds to TRBD1 (5 bases). The CDR3 spans 10 residues. Germline V CDR1 and CDR2: SGDLS, YYNGEE. Trimming removed 5 bases at V and 7 bases at J, with 6 bases between. CDR3 sequence reads: CASRGVGYTF. CDR3 coding DNA: TGTGCCAGCAGGGGGGTTGGCTACACCTTC.

V is TRBV5-1 and J is TRBJ2-2, with D possibly being TRBD2 (5 bases). V was pared by 4 bases and J by 5 bases, with 21 bases between. Per germline, CDR1 SGHRS and CDR2 YFSETQ. CDR3 length: 17 amino acids. The CDR3 coding sequence is TGCGCCAGCAGCCCGATAGAGGGCCCCTACTCTACCGGGGAGCTGTTTTTT. Protein sequence: CASSPIEGPYSTGELFF. Variable domain in full (rest from reference TRBV5-1 and TRBJ2-2): KAGVTQTPRYLIKTRGQQVTLSCSPISGHRSVSWYQQTPGQGLQFLFEYFSETQRNKGNFPGRFSGRQFSNSRSEMNVSTLELGDSALYLCASSPIEGPYSTGELFFGEGSRLTVL.

V gene TRBV7-2 combines with J gene TRBJ2-7, with 9 bases lining up with TRBD2. Looked up from germline, CDR1 is SGHTA and CDR2 is FQGNSA. The CDR3 has 15 amino acids. V trimming: 4 bases; J trimming: 4 bases; junction bases outside the gene matches: 8. The CDR3 sequence: CASSSSSGGLYEQYF. The CDR3 DNA sequence: TGTGCCAGCAGCTCCAGTAGCGGGGGCTTGTACGAGCAGTACTTC.

The chain carries TRBV21-1 and TRBJ2-2; TRBD1 reflects the table's D call only, with no check against the DNA. TRBV21-1 is deemed a pseudogene. The length of the CDR3 is 15 residues. This CDR3 is CASRSGTVNTGELFF. CDR3 DNA sequence: TGTGCCAGCCGCTCGGGGACAGTGAACACCGGGGAGCTGTTTTTT.

V and J are TRBV7-3 and TRBJ2-7; D possibly uses TRBD1 or TRBD2 (6 bases each). Trimming removed 2 bases at V and 2 bases at J, with 10 bases between. Germline V gives CDR1 SGHTA, CDR2 FQGTGA. CDR3 length: 14 residues. This CDR3 is CASSLSGDTYEQYF. For the CDR3, the DNA is TGTGCCAGCAGCTTATCGGGGGACACCTACGAGCAGTACTTC.

This clone occurred a few times. The chain joins TRBV5-4 to TRBJ1-6; tentative D call: TRBD1 (6 bases). Trimming took off 4 bases at V and 7 bases at J, with 12 bases between the two ends. The CDR3 length is 14 residues. CDR1 and CDR2 from the germline V gene are SGHNT and YYREEE (reference sequence). DNA for the CDR3: TGTGCCAGCAGCCCGGACAGTGGCAATTCACCCCTCCACTTT. It specifies CASSPDSGNSPLHF.